This T cell receptor (beta chain) was sequenced for a study of identical twins. TCRdb ran MiXCR on the 5' RACE reads and lists one entry per CDR3 protein. This sample has 1.5 million to 2 million distinct CDR3 sequences, with around 33% found just once. Deletions cut 0 bases from V and 3 bases from J, with 4 bases between. The germline gives CDR1 KGHDR, CDR2 SFDVKD. The CDR3 is 13 amino acids. This clonotype was observed at least ten times. All of the donors were Caucasians in good health. This chain uses TRBV24-1 with TRBJ2-5; D is undetermined. Sequencing was carried out using cord blood. The origin of this receptor is a newborn girl in good health. This CDR3 reads CATSDLREETQYF. DNA for the CDR3: TGTGCCACCAGTGATTTGAGGGAAGAGACCCAGTACTTC.